This TCR beta chain was documented in a study of blood T cell repertoires in COVID-19. Assay used: immunoSEQ multiplex PCR; TCRdb lists only in-frame clones, some missing. The data hold some 100,000 clones, with about 90% observed a single time. This CDR3 comprises 19 residues. In germline, CDR1 is SGHAT, CDR2 FQNNGV. The V gene end was trimmed by 5 bases and the J gene end by 5 bases; junction bases not matched to a gene: 17. This sequence was found in a human donor with active COVID-19. The donor label of this sample is uncertain. The sequenced sample consisted of peripheral blood. V gene TRBV11-2 combines with J gene TRBJ2-1; 11 bases line up with TRBD2. CDR3 sequence reads: CASSPRFVRLAGRDNEQFF. Written as DNA, the CDR3 is TGTGCCAGCAGCCCGCGCTTCGTACGACTAGCGGGGAGGGACAATGAGCAGTTCTTC.